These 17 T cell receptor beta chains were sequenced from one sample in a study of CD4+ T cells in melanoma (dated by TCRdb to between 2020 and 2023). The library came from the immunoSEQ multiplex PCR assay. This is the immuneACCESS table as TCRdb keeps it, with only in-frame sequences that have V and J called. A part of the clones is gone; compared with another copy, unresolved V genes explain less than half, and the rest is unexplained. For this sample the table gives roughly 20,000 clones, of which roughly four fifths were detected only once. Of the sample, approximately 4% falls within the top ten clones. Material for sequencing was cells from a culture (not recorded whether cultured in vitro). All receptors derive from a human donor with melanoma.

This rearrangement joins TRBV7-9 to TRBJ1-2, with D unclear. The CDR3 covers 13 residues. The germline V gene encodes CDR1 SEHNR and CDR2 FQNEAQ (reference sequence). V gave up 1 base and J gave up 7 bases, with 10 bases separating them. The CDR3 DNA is TGTGCCAGCAGCTTAGGGGTATCCCCTGGCTACACCTTC. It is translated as CASSLGVSPGYTF.

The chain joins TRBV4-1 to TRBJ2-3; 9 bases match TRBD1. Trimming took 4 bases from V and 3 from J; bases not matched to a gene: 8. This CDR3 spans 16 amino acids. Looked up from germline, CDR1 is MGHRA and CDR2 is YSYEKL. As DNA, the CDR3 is TGCGCCAGCAGCCCAGGGACAGGGATGGTGACAGATACGCAGTATTTT. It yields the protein CASSPGTGMVTDTQYF.

The CDR3 DNA sequence: TGTGCCAGCAGCGAGAGCACTAACTATGGCTACACCTTC. This sequence encodes CASSESTNYGYTF. The chain recombines TRBV11-2 with TRBJ1-2; D call uncertain. Germline CDR1 is SGHAT and CDR2 is FQNNGV. The length of the CDR3 is 13 residues. V lost 5 bases, J lost 0 bases, and 7 bases lay in between.

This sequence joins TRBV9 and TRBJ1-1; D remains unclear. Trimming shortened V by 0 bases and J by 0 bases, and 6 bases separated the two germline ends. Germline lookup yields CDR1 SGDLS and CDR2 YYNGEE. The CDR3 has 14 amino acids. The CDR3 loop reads CASSVAPMNTEAFF. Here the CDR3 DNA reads TGTGCCAGCAGCGTAGCTCCAATGAACACTGAAGCTTTCTTT.

The CDR3 is CASSVAAGALSYEQYF. The DNA of the CDR3 is TGTGCCAGCAGCGTAGCGGCGGGGGCCCTCTCCTACGAGCAGTACTTC. The chain carries TRBV9 and TRBJ2-7; D perhaps matches TRBD2 (7 bases). The CDR3 runs 16 residues. Trimming removed 0 bases at V and 0 bases at J, with 13 bases between. CDR1 is SGDLS, CDR2 YYNGEE, per germline.

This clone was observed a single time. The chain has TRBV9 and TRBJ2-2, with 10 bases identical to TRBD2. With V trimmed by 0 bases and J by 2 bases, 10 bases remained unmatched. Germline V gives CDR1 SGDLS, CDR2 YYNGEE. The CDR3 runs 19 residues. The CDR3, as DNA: TGTGCCAGCAGCGTAGCTGGCCCTAGCGGGGGCCCAAACACCGGGGAGCTGTTTTTT. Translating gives CASSVAGPSGGPNTGELFF.

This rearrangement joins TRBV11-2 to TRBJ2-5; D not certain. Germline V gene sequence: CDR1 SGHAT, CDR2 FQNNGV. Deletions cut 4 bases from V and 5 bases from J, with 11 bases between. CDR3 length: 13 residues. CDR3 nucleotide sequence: TGTGCCAGCAGCTGGGCAGTTGAGGAGACCCAGTACTTC. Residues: CASSWAVEETQYF. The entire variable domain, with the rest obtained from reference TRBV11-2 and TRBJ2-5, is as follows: EAGVAQSPRYKIIEKRQSVAFWCNPISGHATLYWYQQILGQGPKLLIQFQNNGVVDDSQLPKDRFSAERLKGVDSTLKIQPAKLEDSAVYLCASSWAVEETQYFGPGTRLLVL.

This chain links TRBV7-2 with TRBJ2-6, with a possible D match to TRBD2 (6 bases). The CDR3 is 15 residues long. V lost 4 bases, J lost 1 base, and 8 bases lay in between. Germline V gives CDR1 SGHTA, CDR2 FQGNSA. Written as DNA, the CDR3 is TGTGCCAGCAGCTCCGGAGGGTCTGGGGCCAACGTCCTGACTTTC. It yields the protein CASSSGGSGANVLTF.

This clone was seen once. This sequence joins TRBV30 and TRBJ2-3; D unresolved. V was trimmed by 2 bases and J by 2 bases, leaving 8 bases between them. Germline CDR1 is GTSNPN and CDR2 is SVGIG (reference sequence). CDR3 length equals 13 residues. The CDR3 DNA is TGTGCCTGGAGTCTAGACATCACAGATACGCAGTATTTT. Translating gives CAWSLDITDTQYF.

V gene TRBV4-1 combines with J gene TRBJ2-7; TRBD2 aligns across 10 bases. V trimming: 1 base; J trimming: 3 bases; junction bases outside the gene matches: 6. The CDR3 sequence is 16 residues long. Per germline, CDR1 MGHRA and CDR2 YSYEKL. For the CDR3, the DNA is TGCGCCAGCAGCCAAGCCAGCGGGGGGGTTTTCTACGAGCAGTACTTC. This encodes CASSQASGGVFYEQYF.

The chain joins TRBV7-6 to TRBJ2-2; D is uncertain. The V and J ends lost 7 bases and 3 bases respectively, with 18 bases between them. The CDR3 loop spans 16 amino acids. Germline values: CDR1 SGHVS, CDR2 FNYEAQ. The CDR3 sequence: CASTGGIEGDTGELFF. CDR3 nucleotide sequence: TGTGCCAGCACCGGTGGAATCGAAGGCGACACCGGGGAGCTGTTTTTT.

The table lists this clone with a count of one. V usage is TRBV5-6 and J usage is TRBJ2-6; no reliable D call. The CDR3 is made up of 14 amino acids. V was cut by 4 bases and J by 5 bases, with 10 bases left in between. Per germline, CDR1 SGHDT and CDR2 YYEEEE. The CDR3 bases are TGTGCCAGCAGCCGACTGTCCTGGGCCAACGTCCTGACTTTC. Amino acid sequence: CASSRLSWANVLTF.

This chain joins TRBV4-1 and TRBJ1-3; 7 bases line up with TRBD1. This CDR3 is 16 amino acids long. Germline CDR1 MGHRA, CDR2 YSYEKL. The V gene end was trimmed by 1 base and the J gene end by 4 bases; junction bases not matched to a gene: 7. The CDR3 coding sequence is TGCGCCAGCAGCCAAGTAGGACAGGCGCCAGGAAACACCATATATTTT. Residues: CASSQVGQAPGNTIYF.

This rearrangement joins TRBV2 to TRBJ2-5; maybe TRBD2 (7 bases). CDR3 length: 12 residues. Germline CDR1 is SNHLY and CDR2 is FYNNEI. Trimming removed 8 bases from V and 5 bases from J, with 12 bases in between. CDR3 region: CASERGGETQYF. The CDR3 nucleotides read TGTGCCAGCGAGAGGGGGGGGGAGACCCAGTACTTC.

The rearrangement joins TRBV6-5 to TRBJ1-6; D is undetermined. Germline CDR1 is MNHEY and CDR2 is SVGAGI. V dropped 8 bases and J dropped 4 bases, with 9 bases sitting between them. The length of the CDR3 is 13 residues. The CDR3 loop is CASSTEYNSPLHF. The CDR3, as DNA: TGTGCCAGCTCGACGGAGTATAATTCACCCCTCCACTTT.

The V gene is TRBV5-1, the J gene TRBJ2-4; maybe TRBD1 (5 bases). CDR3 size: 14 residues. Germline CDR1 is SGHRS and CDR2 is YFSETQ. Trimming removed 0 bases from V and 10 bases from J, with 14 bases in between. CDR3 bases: TGCGCCAGCAGCTTGGGGACAAAATCCGGGATTCAGTACTTC. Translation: CASSLGTKSGIQYF.

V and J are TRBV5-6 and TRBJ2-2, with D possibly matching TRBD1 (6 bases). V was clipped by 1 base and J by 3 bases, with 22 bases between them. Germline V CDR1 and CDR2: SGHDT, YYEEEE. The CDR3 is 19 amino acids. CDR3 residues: CASSLLANPGTRDTGELFF. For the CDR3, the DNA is TGTGCCAGCAGCTTGTTGGCGAACCCCGGGACAAGGGACACCGGGGAGCTGTTTTTT.